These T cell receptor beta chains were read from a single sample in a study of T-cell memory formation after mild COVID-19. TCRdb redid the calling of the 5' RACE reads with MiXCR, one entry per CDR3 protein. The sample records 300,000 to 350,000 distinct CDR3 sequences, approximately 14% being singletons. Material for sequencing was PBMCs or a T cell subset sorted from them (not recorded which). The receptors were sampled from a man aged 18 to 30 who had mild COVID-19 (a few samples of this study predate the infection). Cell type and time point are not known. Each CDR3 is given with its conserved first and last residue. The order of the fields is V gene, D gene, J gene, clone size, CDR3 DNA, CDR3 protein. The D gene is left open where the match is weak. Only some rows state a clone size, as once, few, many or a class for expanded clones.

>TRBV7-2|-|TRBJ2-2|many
TGTGCCAGCAGCCCCCCCCTTCGATTCTACACCGGGGAGCTGTTTTTT
CASSPPLRFYTGELFF
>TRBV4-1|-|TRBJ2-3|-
TGCGCCAGCAGCTCACTAACAGATACGCAGTATTTT
CASSSLTDTQYF
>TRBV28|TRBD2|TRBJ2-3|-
TGTGCCAGCAGCGCGGGGGGGGCCAGACCAGATACGCAGTATTTT
CASSAGGARPDTQYF
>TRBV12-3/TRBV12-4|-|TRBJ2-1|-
TGTGCCAGCTCGTGGACGGGCTCCTACAATGAGCAGTTCTTC
CASSWTGSYNEQFF
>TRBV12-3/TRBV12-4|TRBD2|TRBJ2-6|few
TGTGCCAGCAACTTGGGAGGGTCTGGGGCCAACGTCCTGACTTTC
CASNLGGSGANVLTF
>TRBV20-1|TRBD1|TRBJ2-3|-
TGCAGTGCACCAGGGGGAGTTGGCACAGAGACGCAGTATTTT
CSAPGGVGTETQYF
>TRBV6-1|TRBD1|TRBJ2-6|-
TGTGCCAGCAGACAGGACAGGGAACTGACTGGGGCCAACGTCCTGACTTTC
CASRQDRELTGANVLTF
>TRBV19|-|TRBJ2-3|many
TGTGCCAGTCTGCTCACAGATACGCAGTATTTT
CASLLTDTQYF
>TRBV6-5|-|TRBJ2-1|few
TGTGCCAGCAGTTACCATGCCGAGCAGTTCTTC
CASSYHAEQFF
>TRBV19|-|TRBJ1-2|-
TGTGCCAGTAGTATTATAGACTATGGCTACACCTTC
CASSIIDYGYTF
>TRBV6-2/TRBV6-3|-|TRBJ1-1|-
TGTGCCAGCAATGCTCCGATATCGTGGAGCCCCTTCTTT
CASNAPISWSPFF
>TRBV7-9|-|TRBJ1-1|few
TGTGCCAGCAGCTTAGTCCGTTTAGGTGGTAATGAAGCTTTCTTT
CASSLVRLGGNEAFF
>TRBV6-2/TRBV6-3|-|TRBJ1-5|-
TGTGCCAGCAGTTCTATTACAGGGATTCAGCCCCAGCATTTT
CASSSITGIQPQHF
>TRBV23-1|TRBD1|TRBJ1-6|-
TGCGCCAGCAGTCAGTCATTTGCTCGTTCGGGGACAGGGGGAGATTCACCCCTCCACTTT
CASSQSFARSGTGGDSPLHF
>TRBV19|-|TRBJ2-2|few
TGTGCCAGTATGCCGCTCGTCGGGGAGCTGTTTTTT
CASMPLVGELFF
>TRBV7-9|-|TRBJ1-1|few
TGTGCCAGCAGCTCCGTGTTGGGGTTGGGGGCTGAAGCTTTCTTT
CASSSVLGLGAEAFF
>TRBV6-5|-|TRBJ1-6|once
TGTGCCAGCAGTTACAACAGGGTGGTGAATTCACCCCTCCACTTT
CASSYNRVVNSPLHF
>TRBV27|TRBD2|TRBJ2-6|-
TGTGCCAGCAGTCAAGGGATTGGAGCGGGGGGGTTTAGGGCCAACGTCCTGACTTTC
CASSQGIGAGGFRANVLTF
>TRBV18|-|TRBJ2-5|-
TGTGCCAGCTCACCAGGTCTAAAAGAGACCCAGTACTTC
CASSPGLKETQYF
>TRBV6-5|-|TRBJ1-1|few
TGTGCCAGCAGTTACTCAATTGAAAGGGCGAACACTGAAGCTTTCTTT
CASSYSIERANTEAFF
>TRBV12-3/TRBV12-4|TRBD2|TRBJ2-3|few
TGTGCCAGCAGTCCGCGGACTAGCGGATTCACAGATACGCAGTATTTT
CASSPRTSGFTDTQYF
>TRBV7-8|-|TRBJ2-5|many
TGTGCCAGCAGCTTACTAGGGGAAGAGGAGGGAGAGACCCAGTACTTC
CASSLLGEEEGETQYF
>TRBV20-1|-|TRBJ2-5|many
TGCAGTGCTAGAAAGTGGGGAGAGCAAGAGACCCAGTACTTC
CSARKWGEQETQYF